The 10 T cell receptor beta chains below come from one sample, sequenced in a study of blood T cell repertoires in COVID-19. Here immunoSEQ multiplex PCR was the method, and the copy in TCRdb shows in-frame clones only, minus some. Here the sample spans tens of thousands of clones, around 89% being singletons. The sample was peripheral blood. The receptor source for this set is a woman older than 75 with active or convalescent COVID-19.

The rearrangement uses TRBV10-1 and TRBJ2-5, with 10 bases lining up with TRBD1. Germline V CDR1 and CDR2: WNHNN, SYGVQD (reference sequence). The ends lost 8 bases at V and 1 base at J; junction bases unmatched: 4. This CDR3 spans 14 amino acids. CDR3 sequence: CASGGQGTQETQYF. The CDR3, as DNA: TGCGCCAGCGGGGGACAGGGGACCCAAGAGACCCAGTACTTC.

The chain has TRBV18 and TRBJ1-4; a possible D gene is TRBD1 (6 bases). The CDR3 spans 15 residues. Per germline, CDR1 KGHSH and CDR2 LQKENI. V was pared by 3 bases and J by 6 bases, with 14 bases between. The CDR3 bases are TGTGCCAGCTCACCCAGGACAGATAGGGATGAAAAACTGTTTTTT. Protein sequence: CASSPRTDRDEKLFF.

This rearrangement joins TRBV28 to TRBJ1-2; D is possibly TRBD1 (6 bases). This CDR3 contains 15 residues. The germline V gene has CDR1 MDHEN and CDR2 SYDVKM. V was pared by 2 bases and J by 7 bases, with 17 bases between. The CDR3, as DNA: TGTGCCAGCAGTTTAGATGGCACGGGGGGCGCTGGCTACACCTTC. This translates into CASSLDGTGGAGYTF.

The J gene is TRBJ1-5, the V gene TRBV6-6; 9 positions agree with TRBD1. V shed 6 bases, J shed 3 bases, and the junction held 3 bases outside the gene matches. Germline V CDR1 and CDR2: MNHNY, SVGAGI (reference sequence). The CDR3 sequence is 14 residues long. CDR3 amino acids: CASRGQGDNQPQHF. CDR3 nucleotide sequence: TGTGCCAGCAGGGGACAGGGAGACAATCAGCCCCAGCATTTT.

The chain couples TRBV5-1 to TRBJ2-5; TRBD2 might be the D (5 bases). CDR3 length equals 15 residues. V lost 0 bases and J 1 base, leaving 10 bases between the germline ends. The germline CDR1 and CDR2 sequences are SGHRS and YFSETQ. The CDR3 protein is CASSLGPAVQETQYF. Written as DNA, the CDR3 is TGCGCCAGCAGCTTGGGTCCAGCGGTCCAAGAGACCCAGTACTTC.

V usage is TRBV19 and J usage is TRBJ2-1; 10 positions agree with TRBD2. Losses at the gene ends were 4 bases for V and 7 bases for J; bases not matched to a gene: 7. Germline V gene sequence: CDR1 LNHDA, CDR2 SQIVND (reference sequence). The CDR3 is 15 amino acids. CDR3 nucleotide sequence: TGTGCCAGTAGTAAACCGGGACTAGCGTTAAATGAGCAGTTCTTC. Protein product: CASSKPGLALNEQFF. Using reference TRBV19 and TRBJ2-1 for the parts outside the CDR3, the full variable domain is DGGITQSPKYLFRKEGQNVTLSCEQNLNHDAMYWYRQDPGQGLRLIYYSQIVNDFQKGDIAEGYSVSREKKESFPLTVTSAQKNPTAFYLCASSKPGLALNEQFFGPGTRLTVL.

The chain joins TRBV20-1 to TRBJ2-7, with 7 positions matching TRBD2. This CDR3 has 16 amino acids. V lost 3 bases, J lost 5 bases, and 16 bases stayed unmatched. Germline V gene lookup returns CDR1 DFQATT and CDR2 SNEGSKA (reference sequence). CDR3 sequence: CSASVPSGPRNDEQYF. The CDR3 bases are TGCAGTGCTAGTGTGCCTAGCGGCCCCAGAAACGACGAGCAGTACTTC.

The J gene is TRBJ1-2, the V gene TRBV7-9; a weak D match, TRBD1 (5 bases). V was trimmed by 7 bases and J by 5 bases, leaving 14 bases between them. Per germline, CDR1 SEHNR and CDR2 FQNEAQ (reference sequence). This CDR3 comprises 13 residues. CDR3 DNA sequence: TGTGCCAGCACCACCTCGGGGGGGTATGGCTACACCTTC. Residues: CASTTSGGYGYTF.

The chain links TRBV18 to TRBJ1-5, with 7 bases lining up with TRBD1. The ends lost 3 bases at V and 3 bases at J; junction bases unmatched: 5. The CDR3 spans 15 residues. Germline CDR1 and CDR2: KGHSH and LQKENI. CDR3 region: CASSPQQGHNQPQHF. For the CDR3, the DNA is TGTGCCAGCTCACCCCAACAGGGGCACAATCAGCCCCAGCATTTT.

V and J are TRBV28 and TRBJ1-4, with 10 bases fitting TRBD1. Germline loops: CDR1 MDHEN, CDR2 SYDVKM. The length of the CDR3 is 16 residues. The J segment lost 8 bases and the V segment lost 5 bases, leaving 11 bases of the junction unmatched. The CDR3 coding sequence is TGTGCCAGCAGTCCCGGAGACAGGGGGCGCTTCGAAAAACTGTTTTTT. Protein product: CASSPGDRGRFEKLFF.